This passage covers 22 T cell receptor beta chains from one sample sequenced in a study of T cells in localized non-small cell lung cancer. The table came from immunoSEQ multiplex PCR; TCRdb's copy has only in-frame clones and leaves some out. The sample has some 1,800 clones, less than 25% seen once; the top ten hold roughly 9%. Here the sequenced sample was normal lung tissue next to the tumor, taken before any cancer treatment. The receptors derive from an older male donor with stage I lung adenocarcinoma.

CDR3 residues: CASGLTRDGQKGTGELFF. The CDR3 DNA reads TGTGCTAGTGGTCTTACCCGGGACGGGCAAAAGGGCACCGGGGAGCTGTTTTTT. The chain links TRBV12-5 to TRBJ2-2; the D call may be TRBD1 or TRBD2 (5 bases each). Germline CDR1 and CDR2: LGHNT and FRNRAP. Trimming left V 5 bases short and J 4 bases short, with 23 bases between. The CDR3 has 18 amino acids.

This chain uses TRBV11-3 with TRBJ2-6; D perhaps matches TRBD1 (6 bases). Germline CDR1 SGHNT, CDR2 YENEEA. Trimming removed 5 bases at V and 0 bases at J, with 23 bases between. The CDR3 runs to 20 residues. CDR3 amino acids: CASSQNVQGFQDSGANVLTF. The DNA of the CDR3 is TGTGCCAGCAGCCAGAACGTACAGGGATTCCAGGACTCTGGGGCCAACGTCCTGACTTTC.

This clone was found a few times. The gene calls are TRBV11-3 and TRBJ2-7; D may match TRBD1 or TRBD2 (6 bases each). Germline loops: CDR1 SGHNT, CDR2 YENEEA. The CDR3 is made up of 14 amino acids. V was cut by 6 bases and J by 7 bases, with 19 bases left in between. Written as DNA, the CDR3 is TGTGCCAGCAGTCCGACCGGGGGCTCTCGGGAGCAGTACTTC. Amino acids: CASSPTGGSREQYF. The full variable domain, completed using reference TRBV11-3 and TRBJ2-7, is EAGVVQSPRYKIIEKKQPVAFWCNPISGHNTLYWYLQNLGQGPELLIRYENEEAVDDSQLPKDRFSAERLKGVDSTLKIQPAELGDSAVYLCASSPTGGSREQYFGPGTRLTVT.

This chain joins TRBV18 and TRBJ1-2; no definite D call. CDR3 length: 13 amino acids. In germline, CDR1 is KGHSH, CDR2 LQKENI. V was shortened by 4 bases and J by 8 bases, with 14 bases between the two germline ends. The CDR3 region has the DNA TGTGCCAGCTCACAGACTGCGTCGGAAGGCTACACCTTC. It yields the protein CASSQTASEGYTF.

This clone was detected once. The chain couples TRBV5-1 to TRBJ2-4; 9 bases are shared with TRBD1. CDR3 size: 19 residues. The germline V gene has CDR1 SGHRS and CDR2 YFSETQ. The J segment lost 1 base and the V segment lost 0 bases, leaving 11 bases of the junction unmatched. CDR3: CASSLEGIGQGIAKNIQYF. The CDR3 DNA is TGCGCCAGCAGCTTGGAAGGTATCGGACAGGGGATTGCCAAAAACATTCAGTACTTC.

V gene TRBV6-8 combines with J gene TRBJ1-6; 8 nucleotides line up with TRBD1. The CDR3 spans 15 residues. V was clipped by 7 bases and J by 7 bases; unmatched bases: 9. Per germline, CDR1 MNHGY and CDR2 SAAAGT. The CDR3 loop reads CASMDRVVFNSPLHF. DNA of the CDR3: TGTGCCAGCATGGACAGGGTAGTATTCAATTCACCCCTCCACTTT.

This clone was counted a few times. The chain couples TRBV6-8 to TRBJ2-1; tentatively, D is TRBD1 or TRBD2 (6 bases each). Per germline, CDR1 MNHGY and CDR2 SAAAGT. Trimming shortened V by 10 bases and J by 8 bases, and 15 bases separated the two germline ends. CDR3 length: 12 amino acids. The CDR3 nucleotides are TGTGCCATCAAGAGGGGGGCCGATGAGCAGTTCTTC. It encodes CAIKRGADEQFF.

This clone was observed a handful of times. The chain joins TRBV9 to TRBJ2-2, with D maybe TRBD1 (5 bases). This CDR3 contains 15 residues. The germline gives CDR1 SGDLS, CDR2 YYNGEE. Trimming cost V 5 bases and J 3 bases, with 14 bases left between them. The CDR3 nucleotides read TGTGCCAGCAGTGAAAAGGGGTGGGACACCGGGGAGCTGTTTTTT. This sequence encodes CASSEKGWDTGELFF.

This clone showed up just a few times. V gene TRBV30 combines with J gene TRBJ1-1; D remains unclear. Germline assignment: CDR1 GTSNPN and CDR2 SVGIG (reference sequence). The CDR3 is 13 amino acids. V was shortened by 0 bases and J by 5 bases, with 10 bases between the two germline ends. The CDR3 DNA is TGTGCCTGGAGTGTAATGGGTCTTACTGAAGCTTTCTTT. It is translated as CAWSVMGLTEAFF. The variable domain in full, with the rest retrieved from reference TRBV30 and TRBJ1-1, is SQTIHQWPATLVQPVGSPLSLECTVEGTSNPNLYWYRQAAGRGLQLLFYSVGIGQISSEVPQNLSASRPQDRQFILSSKKLLLSDSGFYLCAWSVMGLTEAFFGQGTRLTVV.

This clone turned up a few times. The chain links TRBV6-8 to TRBJ1-2, with 8 bases identical to TRBD1. Per germline, CDR1 MNHGY and CDR2 SAAAGT. This CDR3 region has 16 residues. V lost 0 bases and J lost 3; bases outside the gene matches: 6. The CDR3 bases are TGTGCCAGCAGTTACTCGATAGGGACAGGCGACTATGGCTACACCTTC. It specifies CASSYSIGTGDYGYTF.

This clone rates as large (0.1 to 1%). The chain is built from TRBV9 and TRBJ1-1, with D tentatively TRBD1 (6 bases). Germline V gene sequence: CDR1 SGDLS, CDR2 YYNGEE. This CDR3 has 14 residues. V was shortened by 5 bases and J by 3 bases, with 14 bases between the two germline ends. The CDR3 is CASSSKQGDTEAFF. DNA of the CDR3: TGTGCCAGCAGTAGTAAACAGGGAGACACTGAAGCTTTCTTT.

This clone occurred a few times. The rearrangement joins TRBV4-1 to TRBJ2-3; tentatively, D is TRBD1 (7 bases). Trimming took 3 bases from V and 2 from J, leaving 15 bases between them. This CDR3 has 16 amino acids. CDR1 MGHRA and CDR2 YSYEKL come from the germline V gene. In DNA form, the CDR3 reads TGCGCCAGCAGCCATCCCCCAGGGGGGTACACAGATACGCAGTATTTT. Its translation is CASSHPPGGYTDTQYF.

The chain couples TRBV18 to TRBJ1-1, with unresolved D. The CDR3 is 16 amino acids. V lost 0 bases and J lost 0, with 11 bases in between. Germline lookup yields CDR1 KGHSH and CDR2 LQKENI. CDR3 bases: TGTGCCAGCTCACCACCGTCTTCACAGATGAACACTGAAGCTTTCTTT. Protein product: CASSPPSSQMNTEAFF.

The chain links TRBV6-8 to TRBJ2-3; no reliable D call. CDR1 and CDR2 (germline): MNHGY, SAAAGT. This CDR3 has 15 residues. With 0 bases removed from V and 2 bases from J, the gap between germline ends came to 9 bases. In DNA, the CDR3 is TGTGCCAGCAGTTACTCTCGGCTATACACAGATACGCAGTATTTT. Translated: CASSYSRLYTDTQYF.

This clone was observed a few times. The chain employs TRBV19 and TRBJ2-1, with 10 nucleotides matching TRBD1. V lost 4 bases to trimming and J lost 9 bases; unmatched junction nucleotides: 12. This CDR3 has 16 residues. The germline gives CDR1 LNHDA, CDR2 SQIVND (reference sequence). The CDR3 here is CASSRVQGQGNGEQFF. In nucleotides, the CDR3 is TGTGCCAGTAGTAGGGTTCAGGGACAGGGGAACGGTGAGCAGTTCTTC.

This clone counts as large. The CDR3 sequence is CASRFSRGGERPLHF. The CDR3 nucleotides read TGTGCCAGCAGATTTTCCCGGGGAGGCGAAAGACCCCTCCACTTT. This rearrangement joins TRBV6-8 to TRBJ1-6; no clear D. There are 15 residues in the CDR3. Looked up from germline, CDR1 is MNHGY and CDR2 is SAAAGT. V was clipped by 6 bases and J by 12 bases, with 21 bases between them.

This clone turned up a few times. The chain joins TRBV11-3 to TRBJ1-6; D is perhaps TRBD1 (6 bases). The germline V gene encodes CDR1 SGHNT and CDR2 YENEEA. V was cut by 5 bases and J by 5 bases, with 13 bases left in between. The CDR3 length is 15 residues. CDR3 sequence (DNA): TGTGCCAGCAGCCCAGGACAGCGGGATAATTCACCCCTCCACTTT. Amino acid sequence: CASSPGQRDNSPLHF. The full variable domain, in which reference TRBV11-3 and TRBJ1-6 provide the parts outside the CDR3, is EAGVVQSPRYKIIEKKQPVAFWCNPISGHNTLYWYLQNLGQGPELLIRYENEEAVDDSQLPKDRFSAERLKGVDSTLKIQPAELGDSAVYLCASSPGQRDNSPLHFGNGTRLTVT.

The gene calls are TRBV10-2 and TRBJ2-2, with D unclear. Germline CDR1 WSHSY, CDR2 SAAADI. The germline V and J ends were trimmed by 3 bases and 1 base, with 6 bases remaining between them. The CDR3 is made up of 14 amino acids. The CDR3 spells CASSDIQNTGELFF. For the CDR3, the DNA is TGCGCCAGCAGTGATATCCAGAACACCGGGGAGCTGTTTTTT.

This clone was detected once. V is TRBV10-1 and J is TRBJ2-1, with 15 bases lining up with TRBD2. The CDR3 has 14 amino acids. CDR1 and CDR2 (germline): WNHNN, SYGVQD (reference sequence). With V trimmed by 2 bases and J by 14 bases, 4 bases remained unmatched. CDR3 DNA sequence: TGCGCCAGCAGTGAGGGACTAGCGGGGGGGCCTAAGTTCTTC. Amino acid sequence: CASSEGLAGGPKFF.

This chain joins TRBV11-3 and TRBJ1-4; D might be TRBD1 (5 bases). The CDR3 covers 15 residues. Germline CDR1 and CDR2: SGHNT and YENEEA. The V end was cut by 3 bases, the J end by 7 bases, with 15 bases between. This CDR3 is CASSFGGDRGEKLFF. DNA for the CDR3: TGTGCCAGCAGCTTCGGGGGGGACCGGGGTGAAAAACTGTTTTTT.

The chain uses TRBV6-8 and TRBJ1-5, with 9 positions matching TRBD1. Germline CDR1 and CDR2: MNHGY and SAAAGT. The V segment lost 6 bases and the J segment 5 bases; nucleotides outside the gene matches: 2. The CDR3 spans 13 residues. For the CDR3, the DNA is TGTGCCAGCAGCCGGACAGGGGATCAGCCCCAGCATTTT. Translating gives CASSRTGDQPQHF.

In this sample, this clone turned up a few times. The V call is TRBV11-3, the J call TRBJ1-2; 11 bases match TRBD1. J lost 4 bases, V lost 7 bases, and 11 bases had no gene match. The germline V gene has CDR1 SGHNT and CDR2 YENEEA. This CDR3 is 16 amino acids long. The CDR3 is CASTHYRTGGLYGYTF. CDR3 nucleotide sequence: TGTGCCAGCACCCATTATAGGACAGGGGGCCTCTATGGCTACACCTTC.